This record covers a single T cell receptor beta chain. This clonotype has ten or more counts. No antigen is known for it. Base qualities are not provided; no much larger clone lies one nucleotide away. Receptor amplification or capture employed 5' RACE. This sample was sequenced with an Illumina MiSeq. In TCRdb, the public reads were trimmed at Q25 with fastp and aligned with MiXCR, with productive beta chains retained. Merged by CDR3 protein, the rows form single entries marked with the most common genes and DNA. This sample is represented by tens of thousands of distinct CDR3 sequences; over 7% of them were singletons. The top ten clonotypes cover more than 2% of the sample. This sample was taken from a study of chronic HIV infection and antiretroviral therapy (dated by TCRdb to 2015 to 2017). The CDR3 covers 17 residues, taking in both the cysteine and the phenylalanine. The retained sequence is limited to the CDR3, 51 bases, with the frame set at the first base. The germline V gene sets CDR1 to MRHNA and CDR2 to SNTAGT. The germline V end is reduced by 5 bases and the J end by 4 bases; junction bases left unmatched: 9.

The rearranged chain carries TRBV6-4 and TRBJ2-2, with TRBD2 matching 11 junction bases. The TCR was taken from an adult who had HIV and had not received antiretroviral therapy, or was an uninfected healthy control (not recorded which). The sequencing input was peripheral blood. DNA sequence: TGTGCCAGCAGTATACAGGCCGGGACTAGCGGCACCGGGGAGCTGTTTTTT. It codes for CASSIQAGTSGTGELFF.